The TCR beta chain described here comes from a study of blood T cell repertoires in COVID-19. Study-level information: Samples representing acute and convalescent COVID-19 were sourced from the United States, Italy and Spain. The cDNA or gDNA used as material had been derived from T cells, B-cell-depleted T cells, or PBMCs.

In germline, CDR1 is SGDLS, CDR2 YYNGEE. This CDR3 contains 16 residues. J lost 0 bases, V lost 6 bases, and 11 bases had no gene match. Authors' analysis steps: Amplified reference gene primers provided the basis for estimating nucleated cell counts. Assay used: immunoSEQ multiplex PCR; TCRdb lists only in-frame clones, some missing. D and trimming were read from the DNA, whereas the V and J calls and clone size are those reported in that table. The sample carries about 240,000 clones, approximately 86% recorded once. This clone was seen more than once but under ten times. This chain links TRBV9 with TRBJ1-2; the match to TRBD1 covers 7 bases. The receptor's source is a woman aged 30 to 39 who had recovered from COVID-19. Sequencing was done on a sample of peripheral blood. The CDR3 coding sequence is TGTGCCAGCACCGCAGGGGGACAGACTACTAACTATGGCTACACCTTC. Its protein product is CASTAGGQTTNYGYTF. The entire variable domain, with the rest obtained from reference TRBV9 and TRBJ1-2, is as follows: DSGVTQTPKHLITATGQRVTLRCSPRSGDLSVYWYQQSLDQGLQFLIQYYNGEERAKGNILERFSAQQFPDLHSELNLSSLELGDSALYFCASTAGGQTTNYGYTFGSGTRLTVV.